A single sample gave rise to the 21 T cell receptor beta chains below, sequenced in a study of CD4+ T cells in melanoma. Repertoires were generated with immunoSEQ multiplex PCR, while TCRdb's copy carries only in-frame clones and drops some. The sample has 11,000 or so clones; over 60% are singletons. Input material: cells from a culture (not recorded whether cultured in vitro). All receptors come from a human donor with melanoma.

The V and J genes are TRBV18 and TRBJ2-4; D remains unclear. V was trimmed by 6 bases and J by 5 bases, leaving 17 bases between them. The CDR3 length is 15 residues. Germline V gene lookup returns CDR1 KGHSH and CDR2 LQKENI. The CDR3 sequence: CASSRGSHSENIQYF. CDR3 sequence (DNA): TGTGCCAGCTCCCGCGGTTCACATTCCGAAAACATTCAGTACTTC.

This chain joins TRBV7-9 and TRBJ1-5; D not certain. Between the trimmed V and J ends, which lost 3 bases and 6 bases, there was a span of 6 bases. The CDR3 runs to 12 residues. Germline V gene lookup returns CDR1 SEHNR and CDR2 FQNEAQ (reference sequence). CDR3 DNA: TGTGCCAGCAGCTTGGTCGGTCAGCCCCAGCATTTT. This codes for CASSLVGQPQHF. Supplemented by reference TRBV7-9 and TRBJ1-5, the full variable domain reads DTGVSQNPRHKITKRGQNVTFRCDPISEHNRLYWYRQTLGQGPEFLTYFQNEAQLEKSRLLSDRFSAERPKGSFSTLEIQRTEQGDSAMYLCASSLVGQPQHFGDGTRLSIL.

The rearrangement links TRBV29-1 to TRBJ2-3; 8 bases are a match to TRBD1. From germline, CDR1 is SQVTM and CDR2 ANQGSEA. The V and J ends lost 5 bases and 3 bases, in that order; junction bases with no gene match: 7. The CDR3 has 14 amino acids. CDR3 sequence (DNA): TGCAGCGTTTTATCTAACAGGGGGACAGATACGCAGTATTTT. It codes for CSVLSNRGTDTQYF.

The rearrangement uses TRBV6-1 and TRBJ2-7; maybe TRBD1 (5 bases). This CDR3 is built from 15 residues. Germline-derived CDR1 and CDR2 are MNHNS and SASEGT. Trimming left V 7 bases short and J 0 bases short, with 16 bases between. This chain's CDR3 is CASMGRGSGSYEQYF. Written as DNA, the CDR3 is TGTGCCAGCATGGGAAGGGGATCAGGCTCCTACGAGCAGTACTTC.

The V gene is TRBV11-1, the J gene TRBJ2-7; D is perhaps TRBD1 (6 bases). V lost 2 bases and J lost 3, with 14 bases in between. From germline, CDR1 is SGHAT and CDR2 FQDESV (reference sequence). This CDR3 is built from 15 residues. The CDR3 here is CASSLFLGAVYEQYF. In DNA form, the CDR3 reads TGTGCCAGCAGCTTATTTCTGGGGGCAGTCTACGAGCAGTACTTC.

The CDR3 sequence: CASSISQTASGTF. The CDR3 coding sequence is TGTGCCAGTAGTATATCACAGACCGCCTCGGGCACCTTC. J is TRBJ1-2 and V is TRBV19; D ambiguous. Deletions cut 2 bases from V and 13 bases from J, with 17 bases between. This CDR3 has 13 residues. Germline-derived CDR1 and CDR2 are LNHDA and SQIVND (reference sequence).

This chain connects TRBV4-1 to TRBJ1-4; the match to TRBD1 covers 9 bases. This CDR3 comprises 17 residues. In germline, CDR1 is MGHRA, CDR2 YSYEKL. Losses at the gene ends were 0 bases for V and 0 bases for J; bases not matched to a gene: 2. The CDR3 spells CASSQDGTGTTNEKLFF. DNA of the CDR3: TGCGCCAGCAGCCAAGACGGGACAGGGACAACTAATGAAAAACTGTTTTTT.

The chain has TRBV7-9 and TRBJ1-1; D ambiguous. The CDR3 sequence is 11 residues long. Germline assignment: CDR1 SEHNR and CDR2 FQNEAQ (reference sequence). V was shortened by 5 bases and J by 7 bases, with 8 bases between the two germline ends. The CDR3 reads CASSPQVEAFF. In nucleotides, the CDR3 is TGTGCCAGCAGCCCACAAGTTGAAGCTTTCTTT.

V and J are TRBV20-1 and TRBJ2-7; no clear D. Per germline, CDR1 DFQATT and CDR2 SNEGSKA (reference sequence). CDR3 length: 10 residues. V lost 3 bases and J 3 bases, leaving 3 bases between the germline ends. The CDR3 spells CSARDYEQYF. As DNA, the CDR3 is TGCAGTGCTAGGGACTACGAGCAGTACTTC.

A few counts support this clone. This chain connects TRBV6-5 to TRBJ2-7; 9 positions match TRBD1. This CDR3 is built from 13 residues. Germline values: CDR1 MNHEY, CDR2 SVGAGI. Trimming removed 9 bases from V and 7 bases from J; junction bases left unmatched: 10. CDR3 nucleotide sequence: TGTGCCAGTGGAAGGACAGGGGCTGATGAGCAGTACTTC. Translated, it gives CASGRTGADEQYF.

The genes are TRBV6-1 and TRBJ2-7; 10 nucleotides line up with TRBD1. V shed 7 bases and J 8 bases; nucleotides not matched to a gene: 14. From germline, CDR1 is MNHNS and CDR2 SASEGT. This CDR3 has 15 amino acids. CDR3: CASTAPGTGDAKQYF. The CDR3 coding sequence is TGTGCCAGCACGGCCCCCGGGACAGGGGATGCCAAGCAGTACTTC.

The V and J genes are TRBV7-2 and TRBJ1-2; the match to TRBD1 covers 7 bases. This CDR3 is 14 amino acids long. With 2 bases clipped from V and 5 bases from J, the junction kept 5 bases outside the gene matches. The germline gives CDR1 SGHTA, CDR2 FQGNSA. CDR3 residues: CASSLRRQGYGYTF. The CDR3 DNA reads TGTGCCAGCAGCTTAAGGAGACAGGGATATGGCTACACCTTC.

The V gene is TRBV2, the J gene TRBJ2-1, with a tentative D call TRBD1 (6 bases). The CDR3 has 16 amino acids. Germline V gene data show CDR1 as SNHLY and CDR2 as FYNNEI. The ends were cut back, 6 bases at V and 9 bases at J, with 24 bases in the middle. CDR3 protein: CASRPLGGFLVSEQFF. The CDR3 DNA sequence: TGTGCCAGCAGACCCCTTGGGGGCTTCCTGGTGAGTGAGCAGTTCTTC.

The chain joins TRBV15 to TRBJ1-2; possible D gene TRBD1, 5 bases. From germline, CDR1 is LNHNV and CDR2 YYDKDF (reference sequence). V was clipped by 5 bases and J by 4 bases, with 14 bases between them. The CDR3 has 14 residues. The CDR3 here is CATSLGRHGYGYTF. The CDR3 DNA reads as TGTGCCACCAGCCTGGGACGTCATGGCTATGGCTACACCTTC.

The V gene is TRBV5-4, the J gene TRBJ1-1, with 8 bases identical to TRBD1. Germline CDR1 and CDR2: SGHNT and YYREEE (reference sequence). The CDR3 has 15 amino acids. Trimming at V came to 0 bases and at J to 6 bases, leaving 7 bases not matched to a gene. The CDR3 nucleotides read TGTGCCAGCAGCTTGGGGCCGACAGGGGAGGCTGAAGCTTTCTTT. It specifies CASSLGPTGEAEAFF.

The chain has TRBV2 and TRBJ1-3; D might be TRBD1 (5 bases). The germline V gene has CDR1 SNHLY and CDR2 FYNNEI. The CDR3 is made up of 15 amino acids. Trimming pared 0 bases from V and 4 bases from J, leaving 10 bases between. CDR3 loop: CASSEAGGFGNTIYF. Written as DNA, the CDR3 is TGTGCCAGCAGTGAAGCGGGGGGTTTCGGAAACACCATATATTTT.

This rearrangement joins TRBV7-8 to TRBJ2-7; TRBD2 is a possible D gene (5 bases). The germline V and J ends were trimmed by 3 bases and 3 bases, with 9 bases remaining between them. The germline V gene has CDR1 SGHVS and CDR2 FQNEAQ. The CDR3 consists of 13 residues. The CDR3 DNA reads TGTGCCAGCAGCTTCGGAGGAAGCTACGAGCAGTACTTC. Amino acids: CASSFGGSYEQYF.

J is TRBJ2-1 and V is TRBV10-3; 16 bases match TRBD2. The germline V gene has CDR1 ENHRY and CDR2 SYGVKD. The length of the CDR3 is 16 residues. V was clipped by 4 bases and J by 9 bases; unmatched bases: 6. The DNA for the CDR3 is TGTGCCATCAGTGCCGGGACTAGCGGGGGGGCAGGTGAGCAGTTCTTC. It yields the protein CAISAGTSGGAGEQFF.

The chain has TRBV7-2 and TRBJ2-1; TRBD1 aligns across 9 bases. Per germline, CDR1 SGHTA and CDR2 FQGNSA. CDR3 length: 16 residues. The ends lost 5 bases at V and 4 bases at J; junction bases unmatched: 9. The CDR3 region is CASSKRAGTGYNEQFF. CDR3 nucleotides: TGTGCCAGCAGCAAAAGAGCCGGGACAGGGTACAATGAGCAGTTCTTC. Combining the CDR3 with reference TRBV7-2 and TRBJ2-1 gives the whole variable domain GAGVSQSPSNKVTEKGKDVELRCDPISGHTALYWYRQSLGQGLEFLIYFQGNSAPDKSGLPSDRFSAERTGGSVSTLTIQRTQQEDSAVYLCASSKRAGTGYNEQFFGPGTRLTVL.

The V gene is TRBV5-5, the J gene TRBJ2-5, with D possibly called TRBD1 or TRBD2 (5 bases each). CDR1 is SGHKS and CDR2 is YYEKEE in the germline V gene (reference sequence). With 7 bases removed from V and 5 bases from J, the gap between germline ends came to 9 bases. This CDR3 is built from 11 residues. The CDR3 spells CASGGAETQYF. The CDR3 coding sequence is TGTGCCAGCGGGGGAGCGGAGACCCAGTACTTC.

Of note for this clone: Additional DNA sequences in this sample encode the identical CDR3. The chain has TRBV6-1 and TRBJ2-1; 11 nucleotides agree with TRBD2. V gave up 5 bases and J gave up 6 bases; unmatched junction bases: 3. The CDR3 extends over 14 amino acids. Germline lookup yields CDR1 MNHNS and CDR2 SASEGT. CDR3 DNA: TGTGCCAGCAGTCGACTAGCGGGGCCCAATGAGCAGTTCTTC. Amino acid sequence: CASSRLAGPNEQFF.